This T cell receptor beta chain was obtained from a study of CD8 T cells in Susac syndrome (dated by TCRdb to between 2018 and 2021). As for the study more broadly: Of the Susac syndrome patients who were sequenced, five or six had clinically active disease and roughly eight were in clinical remission. At the time of blood withdrawal, Susac syndrome patients were either therapy-naive, taking corticosteroids (with some also receiving IVIg), or on IVIg alone. Repertoire sequencing was used to test whether CD8+ T cell activation and differentiation in Susac syndrome was antigen driven.

For this clonotype: Its antigen has not been determined. No clone much larger than this one lies a single base away; base qualities are absent.

Peripheral blood CD8+ and CD4+ T cells from healthy donors, Susac syndrome patients and multiple sclerosis patients were profiled by high-throughput TCR beta sequencing. Recently defined diagnostic criteria for definite or probable disease were met by the Susac syndrome patients. CD8+ TEMRA cells were enriched by FACS, while bulk CD8+ and CD4+ T cells were purified by magnetic negative isolation. Blood was drawn into EDTA tubes, processed within 24 hours, and PBMCs were isolated by density gradient centrifugation. PBMCs destined for TCR sequencing were cryopreserved in liquid nitrogen and later thawed in a 37 °C water bath. The sorted or isolated CD4+, CD8+ and CD8+ TEMRA cells had a purity of 90% or higher. RNA was extracted using the RNeasy kit, and roughly 0.45 to 1 microgram was reverse transcribed with random hexamers. The immunoSEQ multiplex PCR assay, which covers 54 Vbeta and 13 Jbeta segments, was used to amplify TCR beta CDR3 regions. To correct PCR amplification bias, a synthetic template baseline was used for both primer optimization and computational correction. Under the source paper's analysis protocol: Reads were annotated to V, D and J genes according to IMGT and were analyzed with immunoSEQ Analyzer, with only productive sequences retained. Clonality was computed as one minus Shannon entropy normalized by log2 of the number of productive unique sequences. For each patient and control, public and private clones were evaluated within the 100 most prevalent clones. Clones were defined as Susac-specific when absent from the healthy and MS cohorts, from about a thousand published viral clones and from other ImmuneACCESS disease sequences. TCRdb reprocessed the public reads (quality trimming at Q25 with fastp, clone calling with MiXCR) and kept in-frame beta chains. Entries that share a CDR3 protein sequence are merged under the most common genes and DNA. The V and J calls were not made by the authors but by TCRdb's processing. Across this sample there are about 120,000 distinct CDR3 sequences, with 95% to 96% seen only once. Less than 0.15% of the sample goes to the ten largest clones.

Based on the germline V gene (reference sequence), the CDR1 and CDR2 sequences are LNHDA and SQIVND. V is shortened by 7 bases, J by 8 bases, and the region joining them spans 11 bases. The CDR3 numbers 11 residues from cysteine through phenylalanine. Only the CDR3 DNA is retained, 33 bases long and in frame from the first base. The research as a whole found: The number of individuals in the TCR sequencing and HLA analysis was recognized as being relatively small. No clonal expansion was detected in the CD4+ T cell repertoire of Susac syndrome patients.

Rearrangement joined TRBV19 to TRBJ1-2, with a weak D call of TRBD1 (6 bases match). The receptor was derived from a human donor with Susac syndrome. The sample was CD4+ T cells from PBMCs. The nucleotides are TGTGCCAGTACCCGGACAGTCGGCTACACCTTC. The translation is CASTRTVGYTF.